A single sample is the source of the 6 T cell receptor beta chains below, sequenced in a study of T cells in localized non-small cell lung cancer. Some clones are missing from TCRdb's copy, which holds only in-frame ones; the method was immunoSEQ multiplex PCR. This table holds tens of thousands of clones, around 89% found once. Sequenced material: peripheral blood, taken before any cancer treatment. The receptors were sampled from a female donor over 55 with stage III squamous cell lung carcinoma.

The chain recombines TRBV21-1 with TRBJ1-1. TRBV21-1 is recorded as a pseudogene. This CDR3 comprises 19 residues. The CDR3 nucleotides are TGTGCCAGCAGCAAAGGGTTTGTCCGGGGGCTACCCCTCAACACTGAAGCTTTCTTT. Translated, it gives CASSKGFVRGLPLNTEAFF.

The chain links TRBV7-8 to TRBJ1-1; D possibly corresponds to TRBD1 (6 bases). The CDR3 is 15 amino acids. V lost 1 base to trimming and J lost 5 bases, with 14 bases between them. Germline loops: CDR1 SGHVS, CDR2 FQNEAQ. The CDR3 sequence: CASSLGDIQGTEAFF. The CDR3 DNA reads TGTGCCAGCAGCTTAGGGGACATACAGGGAACTGAAGCTTTCTTT.

V gene TRBV7-3 combines with J gene TRBJ2-6; 7 positions agree with TRBD1. This CDR3 has 16 residues. J gave up 2 bases and V 3 bases, and 4 bases lay outside the gene matches. CDR1 is SGHTA, CDR2 FQGTGA, per germline. The CDR3 protein is CASSLDRYPGANVLTF. The CDR3 DNA is TGTGCCAGCAGCTTGGACAGGTACCCTGGGGCCAACGTCCTGACTTTC.

The chain combines TRBV29-1 with TRBJ1-5; no clear D gene. The V end lost 5 bases, the J end lost 0 bases, and 5 bases lay between the germline ends. CDR1 is SQVTM, CDR2 ANQGSEA, per germline. CDR3 size: 12 residues. CDR3 in DNA: TGCAGCGTTCAGAATAGCAATCAGCCCCAGCATTTT. Translating gives CSVQNSNQPQHF.

The chain combines TRBV7-9 with TRBJ1-6; 8 nucleotides match TRBD1. The V gene end was trimmed by 5 bases and the J gene end by 5 bases; junction bases not matched to a gene: 2. Germline lookup yields CDR1 SEHNR and CDR2 FQNEAQ (reference sequence). The CDR3 is 14 residues long. The CDR3, as DNA: TGTGCCAGCAGCCCGACAGGGGATAATTCACCCCTCCACTTT. Translated, it gives CASSPTGDNSPLHF.

The CDR3 coding sequence is TGTGCCAGCAGTTTATCCCTCGGTGGGGCTAGTGATTATCAGCCCCAGCATTTT. Translated, it gives CASSLSLGGASDYQPQHF. The chain links TRBV28 to TRBJ1-5; the D gene is possibly TRBD1 (5 bases). V was shortened by 1 base and J by 5 bases, with 21 bases between the two germline ends. The CDR3 covers 18 residues. CDR1 is MDHEN and CDR2 is SYDVKM in the germline V gene.